The clone carrying this TCR beta chain was counted many times. As yet, its antigen is unknown. This record belongs to a study of T cell repertoires in cytomegalovirus infection. Study-level background: Indicated by public TCR beta signatures were CMV infection and matching HLA type.

Study-level points and caveats: Of the TCR beta families, the public ones yielded a cumulative frequency that identified carriers of CMV plus the relevant HLA.

One entry per CDR3 protein results from TCRdb running MiXCR on the reads. The top ten clones hold over 80% of a sample with about 25,000 distinct CDR3 sequences, approximately 24% of them seen once. This specimen was CD8+ T cells from cultured PBMCs, taken from culture after CMV antigen stimulation. The receptor comes from a human donor in good health (CMV status not recorded). Some clones in this sample may be carry-over from other donors' samples.

CDR3 sequence reads: CASSLARAAGELFF. The CDR3 DNA reads TGTGCCAGCAGCTTAGCGAGGGCGGCCGGGGAGCTGTTTTTT. This chain links TRBV7-8 with TRBJ2-2; weak D call: TRBD2 (5 bases). CDR1 is SGHVS and CDR2 is FQNEAQ in the germline V gene. This CDR3 is 14 amino acids long. The germline V and J ends were trimmed by 0 bases and 6 bases, with 8 bases remaining between them. Variable domain in full (rest from reference TRBV7-8 and TRBJ2-2): GAGVSQSPRYKVAKRGQDVALRCDPISGHVSLFWYQQALGQGPEFLTYFQNEAQLDKSGLPSDRFFAERPEGSVSTLKIQRTQQEDSAVYLCASSLARAAGELFFGEGSRLTVL.